This TCR beta chain was captured by sequencing in a study of blood T cells in healthy people across ages. Using a J-beta primer mix together with a sample-barcoded 5' primer, a second PCR was run for roughly 6 to 12 cycles. TCRdb re-derived calls from the 5' RACE reads in MiXCR, one entry per CDR3 protein. The sample records some 1.5 million distinct CDR3 sequences, 25% to 30% being singletons. Turning to this clonotype: A much bigger clone sits one base away, suggesting this may be a read error.

The CDR3 runs to 12 residues. Germline V lookup: CDR1 SGHAT, CDR2 FQDESV (reference sequence). The sequencing input was blood. This chain uses TRBV11-1 with TRBJ2-1; TRBD2 is a possible D gene (5 bases). The receptor was derived from a woman in her 30s in good health. The chain's CDR3 is CVSSFAEGEQFF. As DNA, the CDR3 is TGTGTCAGCAGCTTCGCCGAGGGTGAGCAGTTCTTC. Variable domain in full (rest from reference TRBV11-1 and TRBJ2-1): EAEVAQSPRYKITEKSQAVAFWCDPISGHATLYWYRQILGQGPELLVQFQDESVVDDSQLPKDRFSAERLKGVDSTLKIQPAELGDSAMYLCVSSFAEGEQFFGPGTRLTVL.